This T cell receptor beta chain is drawn from a study of T cell responses to AZD1222 COVID-19 vaccine. CDR1 is SGHDT and CDR2 is YYEEEE in the germline V gene. Trimming pared 4 bases from V and 5 bases from J, leaving 9 bases between. The CDR3 runs to 12 residues. Overall study findings and caveats: AZD1222 recipients seropositive at baseline numbered only five or six.

TCRdb keeps only in-frame clones here, not all; method: immunoSEQ multiplex PCR. The table includes about 110,000 clones, less than 95% detected once. Worth noting for this clone: What it binds is not known.

V gene TRBV5-6 combines with J gene TRBJ1-1; no reliable D call. This sample comprised peripheral blood, obtained on day 0 of AZD1222 vaccination. The origin of this receptor is an adult in good health. The CDR3 nucleotides are TGTGCCAGCAGCCGATCGATGACTGAAGCTTTCTTT. Translated: CASSRSMTEAFF. Full variable domain (missing parts from reference TRBV5-6 and TRBJ1-1): DAGVTQSPTHLIKTRGQQVTLRCSPKSGHDTVSWYQQALGQGPQFIFQYYEEEERQRGNFPDRFSGHQFPNYSSELNVNALLLGDSALYLCASSRSMTEAFFGQGTRLTVV.